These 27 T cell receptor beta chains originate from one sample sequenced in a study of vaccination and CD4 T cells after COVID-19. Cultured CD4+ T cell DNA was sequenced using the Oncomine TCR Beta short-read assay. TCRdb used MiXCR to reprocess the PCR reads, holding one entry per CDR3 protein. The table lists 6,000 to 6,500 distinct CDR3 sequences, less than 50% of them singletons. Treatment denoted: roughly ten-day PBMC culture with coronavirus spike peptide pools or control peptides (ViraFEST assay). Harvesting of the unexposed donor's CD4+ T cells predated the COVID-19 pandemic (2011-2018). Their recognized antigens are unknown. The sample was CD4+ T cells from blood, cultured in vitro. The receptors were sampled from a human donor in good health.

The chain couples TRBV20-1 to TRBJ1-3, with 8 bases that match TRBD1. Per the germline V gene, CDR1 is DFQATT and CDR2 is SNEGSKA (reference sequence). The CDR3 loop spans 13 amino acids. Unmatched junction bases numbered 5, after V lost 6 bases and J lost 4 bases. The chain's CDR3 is CSAWGQEGNTIYF. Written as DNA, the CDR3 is TGCAGTGCATGGGGACAGGAGGGAAACACCATATATTTT.

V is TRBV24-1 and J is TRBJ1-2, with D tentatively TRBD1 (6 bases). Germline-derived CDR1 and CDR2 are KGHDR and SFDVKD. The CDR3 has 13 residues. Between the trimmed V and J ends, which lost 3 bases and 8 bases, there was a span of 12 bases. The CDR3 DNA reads TGTGCCACCAGTGATGGGACACGGGGAGGCTACACCTTC. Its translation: CATSDGTRGGYTF.

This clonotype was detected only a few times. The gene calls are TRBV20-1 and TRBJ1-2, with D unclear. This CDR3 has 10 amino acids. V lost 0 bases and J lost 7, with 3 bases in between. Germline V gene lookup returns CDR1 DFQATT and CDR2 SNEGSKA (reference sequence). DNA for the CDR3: TGCAGTGCTAGAGAAGTTGGCTACACCTTC. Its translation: CSAREVGYTF.

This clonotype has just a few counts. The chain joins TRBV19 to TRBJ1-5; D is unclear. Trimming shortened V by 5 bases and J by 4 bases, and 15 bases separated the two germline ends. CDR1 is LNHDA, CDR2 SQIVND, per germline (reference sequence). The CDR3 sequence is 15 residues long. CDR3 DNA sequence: TGTGCCAGTAGTCCTCGGACCTTCTCTAATCAGCCCCAGCATTTT. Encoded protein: CASSPRTFSNQPQHF.

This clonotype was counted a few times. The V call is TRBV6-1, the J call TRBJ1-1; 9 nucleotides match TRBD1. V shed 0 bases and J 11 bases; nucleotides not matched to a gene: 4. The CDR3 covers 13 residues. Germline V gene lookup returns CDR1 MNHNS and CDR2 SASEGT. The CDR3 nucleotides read TGTGCCAGCAGTGAAGCGCAGGACAGGGGTGCTTTCTTT. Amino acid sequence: CASSEAQDRGAFF.

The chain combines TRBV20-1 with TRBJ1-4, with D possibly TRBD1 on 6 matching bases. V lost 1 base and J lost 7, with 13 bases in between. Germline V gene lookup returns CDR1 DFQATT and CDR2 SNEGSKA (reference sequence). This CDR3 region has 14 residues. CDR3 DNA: TGCAGTGCTAGAGTGGGACACACCGGTGAAAAACTGTTTTTT. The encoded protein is CSARVGHTGEKLFF.

The CDR3 DNA sequence: TGTGCCAGCAGTGGGCTAGCCAAAAACATTCAGTACTTC. Protein: CASSGLAKNIQYF. This rearrangement joins TRBV2 to TRBJ2-4; no clear D gene. In germline, CDR1 is SNHLY, CDR2 FYNNEI. This CDR3 has 13 amino acids. Between the trimmed V and J ends, which lost 4 bases and 0 bases, there was a span of 4 bases.

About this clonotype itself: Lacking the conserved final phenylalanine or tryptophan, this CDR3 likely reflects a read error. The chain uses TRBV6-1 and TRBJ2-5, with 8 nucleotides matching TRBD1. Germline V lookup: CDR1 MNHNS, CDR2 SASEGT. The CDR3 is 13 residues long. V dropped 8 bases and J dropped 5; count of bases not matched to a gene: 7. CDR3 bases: TGTGCCAGCCCGGGACAGGAAGGGGAGACCCAGTACTAC. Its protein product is CASPGQEGETQYY.

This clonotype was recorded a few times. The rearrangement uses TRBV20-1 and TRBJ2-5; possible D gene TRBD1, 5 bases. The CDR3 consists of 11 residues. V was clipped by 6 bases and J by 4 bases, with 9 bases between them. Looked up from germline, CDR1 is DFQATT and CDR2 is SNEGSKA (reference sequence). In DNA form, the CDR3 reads TGCAGTGCCCAAAGGGGAGAGACCCAGTACTTC. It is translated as CSAQRGETQYF.

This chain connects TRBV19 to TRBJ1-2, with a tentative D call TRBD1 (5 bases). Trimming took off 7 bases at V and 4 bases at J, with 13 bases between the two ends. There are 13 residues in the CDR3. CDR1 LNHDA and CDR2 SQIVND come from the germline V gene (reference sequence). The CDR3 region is CASTSRGTYGYTF. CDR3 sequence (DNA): TGTGCCAGTACCTCCCGGGGGACCTATGGCTACACCTTC.

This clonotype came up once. The CDR3 protein is CASSVGRADGYTF. The CDR3 DNA is TGTGCCAGCAGCGTAGGCCGGGCGGATGGCTACACCTTC. This rearrangement joins TRBV9 to TRBJ1-2; D uncertain. The V end lost 0 bases, the J end lost 6 bases, and 9 bases lay between the germline ends. CDR3 length: 13 residues. The germline V gene encodes CDR1 SGDLS and CDR2 YYNGEE.

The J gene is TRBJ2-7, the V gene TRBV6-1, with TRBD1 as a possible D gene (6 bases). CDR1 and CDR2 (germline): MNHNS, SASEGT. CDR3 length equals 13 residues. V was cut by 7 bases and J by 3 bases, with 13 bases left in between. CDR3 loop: CASTTGSGYEQYF. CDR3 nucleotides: TGTGCCAGCACCACAGGGTCAGGCTACGAGCAGTACTTC.

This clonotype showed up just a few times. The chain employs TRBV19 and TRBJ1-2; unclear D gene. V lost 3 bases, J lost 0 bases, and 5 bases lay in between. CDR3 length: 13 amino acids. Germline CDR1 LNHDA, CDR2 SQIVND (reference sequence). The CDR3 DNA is TGTGCCAGTAGTATGACAACTAACTATGGCTACACCTTC. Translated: CASSMTTNYGYTF. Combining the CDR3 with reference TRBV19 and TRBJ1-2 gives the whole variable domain DGGITQSPKYLFRKEGQNVTLSCEQNLNHDAMYWYRQDPGQGLRLIYYSQIVNDFQKGDIAEGYSVSREKKESFPLTVTSAQKNPTAFYLCASSMTTNYGYTFGSGTRLTVV.

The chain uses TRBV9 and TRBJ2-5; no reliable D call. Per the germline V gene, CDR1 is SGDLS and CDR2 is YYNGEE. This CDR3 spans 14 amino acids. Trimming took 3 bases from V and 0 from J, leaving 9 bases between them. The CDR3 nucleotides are TGTGCCAGCAGCGCGCCGGGCTACCAAGAGACCCAGTACTTC. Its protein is CASSAPGYQETQYF.

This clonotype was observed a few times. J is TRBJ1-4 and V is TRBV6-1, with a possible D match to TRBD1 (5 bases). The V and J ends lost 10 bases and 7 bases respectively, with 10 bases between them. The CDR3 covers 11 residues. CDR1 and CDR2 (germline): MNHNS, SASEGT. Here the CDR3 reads CATQRGEKLFF. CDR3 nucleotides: TGTGCCACCCAGAGGGGTGAAAAACTGTTTTTT.

CDR3: CASSLRVVRSPLHF. As DNA, the CDR3 is TGTGCCAGCAGTTTAAGGGTAGTACGTTCACCCCTCCACTTT. The rearrangement joins TRBV12-3 or TRBV12-4 to TRBJ1-6; no reliable D call. The V and J ends lost 2 bases and 9 bases respectively, with 11 bases between them. CDR3 length: 14 amino acids.

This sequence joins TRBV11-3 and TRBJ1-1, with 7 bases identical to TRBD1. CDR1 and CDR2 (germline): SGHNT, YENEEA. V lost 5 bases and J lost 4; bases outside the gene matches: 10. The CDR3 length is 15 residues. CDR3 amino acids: CASSPGGGRGTEAFF. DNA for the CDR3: TGTGCCAGCAGCCCAGGGGGGGGTCGAGGCACTGAAGCTTTCTTT.

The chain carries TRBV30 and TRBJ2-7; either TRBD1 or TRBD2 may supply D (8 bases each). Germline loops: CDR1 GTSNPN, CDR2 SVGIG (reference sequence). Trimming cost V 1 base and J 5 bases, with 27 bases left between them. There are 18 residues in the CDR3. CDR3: CAWSADRVGRGGRNEQYF. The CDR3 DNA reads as TGTGCCTGGAGTGCGGACAGGGTAGGACGGGGGGGCCGTAACGAGCAGTACTTC.

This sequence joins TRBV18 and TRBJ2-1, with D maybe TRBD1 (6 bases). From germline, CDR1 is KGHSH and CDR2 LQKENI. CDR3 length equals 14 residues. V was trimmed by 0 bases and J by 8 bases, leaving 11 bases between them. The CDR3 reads CASSPPGAKDEQFF. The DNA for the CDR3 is TGTGCCAGCTCACCACCGGGGGCAAAGGATGAGCAGTTCTTC.

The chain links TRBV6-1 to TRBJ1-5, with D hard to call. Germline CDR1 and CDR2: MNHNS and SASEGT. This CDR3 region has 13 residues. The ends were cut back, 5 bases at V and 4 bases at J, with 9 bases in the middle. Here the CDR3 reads CASSQKRNQPQHF. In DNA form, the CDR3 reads TGTGCCAGCAGTCAGAAACGGAATCAGCCCCAGCATTTT.

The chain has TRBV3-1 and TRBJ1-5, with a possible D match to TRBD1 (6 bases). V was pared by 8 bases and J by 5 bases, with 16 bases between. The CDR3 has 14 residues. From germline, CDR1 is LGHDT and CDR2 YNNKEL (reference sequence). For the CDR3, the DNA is TGTGCCAGCGGTCGTCAGGGGATTGATCAGCCCCAGCATTTT. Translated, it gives CASGRQGIDQPQHF.

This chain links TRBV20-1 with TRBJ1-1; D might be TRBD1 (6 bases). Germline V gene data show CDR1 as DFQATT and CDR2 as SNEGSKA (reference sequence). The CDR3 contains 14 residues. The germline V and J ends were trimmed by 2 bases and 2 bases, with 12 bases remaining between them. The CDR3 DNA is TGCAGTGCTAGACCGGTTGGGGGCAACACTGAAGCTTTCTTT. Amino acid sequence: CSARPVGGNTEAFF.

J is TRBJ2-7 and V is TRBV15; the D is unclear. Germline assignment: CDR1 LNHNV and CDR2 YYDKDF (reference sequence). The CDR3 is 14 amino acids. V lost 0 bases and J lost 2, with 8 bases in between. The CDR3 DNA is TGTGCCACCAGCAGAGATCTAGTTACCTACGAGCAGTACTTC. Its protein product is CATSRDLVTYEQYF.

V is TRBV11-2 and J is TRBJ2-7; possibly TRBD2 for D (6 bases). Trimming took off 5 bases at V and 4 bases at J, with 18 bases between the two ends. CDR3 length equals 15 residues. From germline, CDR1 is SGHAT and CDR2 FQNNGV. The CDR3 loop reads CASSHPVAGQYEQYF. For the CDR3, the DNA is TGTGCCAGCAGCCACCCTGTGGCGGGGCAATACGAGCAGTACTTC.

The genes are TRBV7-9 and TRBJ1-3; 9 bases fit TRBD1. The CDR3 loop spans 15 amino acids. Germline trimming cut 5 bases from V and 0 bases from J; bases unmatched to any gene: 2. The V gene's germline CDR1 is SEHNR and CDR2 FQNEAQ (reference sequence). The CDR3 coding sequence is TGTGCCAGCAGCAAACAGGGGGCCTCTGGAAACACCATATATTTT. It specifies CASSKQGASGNTIYF. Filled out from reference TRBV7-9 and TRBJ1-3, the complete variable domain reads DTGVSQNPRHKITKRGQNVTFRCDPISEHNRLYWYRQTLGQGPEFLTYFQNEAQLEKSRLLSDRFSAERPKGSFSTLEIQRTEQGDSAMYLCASSKQGASGNTIYFGEGSWLTVV.

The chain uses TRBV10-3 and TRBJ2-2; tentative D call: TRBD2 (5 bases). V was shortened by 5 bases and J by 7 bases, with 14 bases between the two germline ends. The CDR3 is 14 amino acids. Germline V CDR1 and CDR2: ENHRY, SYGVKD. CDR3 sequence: CAISLEADGGELFF. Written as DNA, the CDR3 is TGTGCCATCAGTCTTGAAGCGGACGGCGGGGAGCTGTTTTTT.

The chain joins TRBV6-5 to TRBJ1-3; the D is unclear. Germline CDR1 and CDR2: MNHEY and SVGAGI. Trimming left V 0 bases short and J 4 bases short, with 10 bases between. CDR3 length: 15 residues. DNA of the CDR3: TGTGCCAGCAGTTACTCGGAAGGACCCGGAAACACCATATATTTT. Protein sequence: CASSYSEGPGNTIYF.